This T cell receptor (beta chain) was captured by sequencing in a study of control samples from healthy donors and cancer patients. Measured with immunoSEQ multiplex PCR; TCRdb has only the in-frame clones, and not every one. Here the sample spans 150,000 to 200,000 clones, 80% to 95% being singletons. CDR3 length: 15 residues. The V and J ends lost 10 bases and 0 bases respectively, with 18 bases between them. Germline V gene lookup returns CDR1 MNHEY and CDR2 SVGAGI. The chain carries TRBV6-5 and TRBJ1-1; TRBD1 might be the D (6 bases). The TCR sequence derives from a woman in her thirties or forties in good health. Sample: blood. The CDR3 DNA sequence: TGTGCCACCCTACGGGACACAAATATGAACACTGAAGCTTTCTTT. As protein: CATLRDTNMNTEAFF.